The 17 T cell receptor beta chains listed next were all sequenced from one sample in a study of regulatory T cells in long-lasting Graves disease. Building of the TCR beta libraries involved iRepertoire HTBI primers and Arm-PCR of CDR3 regions. TCRdb re-analysed the multiplex PCR reads in MiXCR, keeping a single row per CDR3 protein. The sample lists a few hundred thousand distinct CDR3 sequences, about a quarter occurring once. The time point here: persistent/refractory GD, antithyroid drugs over 5 years with positive TRAb. RNA isolated from PBMCs was used to make the TCR library. The specimen was peripheral blood mononuclear cells (PBMCs), collected when the disease was refractory, from a patient treated with antithyroid drugs. The receptor source for this set is a female donor with Graves disease.

This clonotype was recorded at least ten times. The chain recombines TRBV28 with TRBJ1-1; D gene ambiguous. Deletions cut 4 bases from V and 2 bases from J, with 8 bases between. Germline loops: CDR1 MDHEN, CDR2 SYDVKM. The CDR3 loop spans 13 amino acids. In nucleotides, the CDR3 is TGTGCCAGCAGTTCGACACCCAACACTGAAGCTTTCTTT. The encoded protein is CASSSTPNTEAFF.

V and J are TRBV3-1 and TRBJ2-7; 7 bases fit TRBD1. This CDR3 comprises 17 residues. Germline CDR1 is LGHDT and CDR2 is YNNKEL (reference sequence). V lost 5 bases and J lost 0; bases outside the gene matches: 13. CDR3 nucleotides: TGTGCCAGCAGCGGGCAGGGGGAGTGGTCTTACTCCTACGAGCAGTACTTC. This translates into CASSGQGEWSYSYEQYF.

This clonotype has only a few counts. The V call is TRBV20-1, the J call TRBJ2-1; 10 bases are a match to TRBD2. The CDR3 consists of 14 residues. The germline V gene has CDR1 DFQATT and CDR2 SNEGSKA (reference sequence). Unmatched junction bases numbered 5, after V lost 3 bases and J lost 6 bases. The CDR3: CSARSGREFNEQFF. DNA for the CDR3: TGCAGTGCTAGGAGCGGGAGGGAATTCAATGAGCAGTTCTTC.

In this sample, this clonotype turned up many times. The J gene is TRBJ1-5, the V gene TRBV7-2; D remains unclear. The CDR3 loop spans 14 amino acids. CDR1 and CDR2 (germline): SGHTA, FQGNSA. V was trimmed by 5 bases and J by 0 bases, leaving 8 bases between them. For the CDR3, the DNA is TGTGCCAGCAGCCTTGACGATAGCAATCAGCCCCAGCATTTT. It encodes CASSLDDSNQPQHF.

In this sample, this clonotype turned up a few times. V and J are TRBV6-5 and TRBJ1-6, with D perhaps matching TRBD1 (6 bases). The CDR3 consists of 15 residues. V gave up 1 base and J gave up 7 bases, with 11 bases separating them. Germline CDR1 is MNHEY and CDR2 is SVGAGI. The DNA of the CDR3 is TGTGCCAGCAGTTACTTCGGGGGGGCGAATTCACCCCTCCACTTT. It is translated as CASSYFGGANSPLHF.

As regards this clonotype: A much larger clone differs from this one at a single base, so this may be a read error. The chain couples TRBV20-1 to TRBJ1-2, with D hard to call. The CDR3 runs 14 residues. Per the germline V gene, CDR1 is DFQATT and CDR2 is SNEGSKA (reference sequence). CDR3 bases: TGCAGTGCTAGAGTTGTTAGGGCTAACTATGACTACACCTTC. Protein: CSARVVRANYDYTF.

The rearrangement links TRBV9 to TRBJ2-5; D may correspond to TRBD1 or TRBD2 (5 bases each). The CDR3 totals 15 residues. The germline gives CDR1 SGDLS, CDR2 YYNGEE. Trimming took off 1 base at V and 2 bases at J, with 12 bases between the two ends. As DNA, the CDR3 is TGTGCCAGCAGCGTACTCGGGACCTCACAAGAGACCCAGTACTTC. It encodes CASSVLGTSQETQYF.

This clonotype was detected ten times or more. The gene calls are TRBV28 and TRBJ2-5; possible D gene TRBD1, 6 bases. The CDR3 covers 14 residues. V was clipped by 5 bases and J by 1 base, with 11 bases between them. Looked up from germline, CDR1 is MDHEN and CDR2 is SYDVKM. The CDR3 DNA is TGTGCCAGCAGTAAGGACAGCCTCCAAGAGACCCAGTACTTC. It yields the protein CASSKDSLQETQYF. The full variable domain, in which reference TRBV28 and TRBJ2-5 provide the parts outside the CDR3, is DVKVTQSSRYLVKRTGEKVFLECVQDMDHENMFWYRQDPGLGLRLIYFSYDVKMKEKGDIPEGYSVSREKKERFSLILESASTNQTSMYLCASSKDSLQETQYFGPGTRLLVL.

This sequence joins TRBV12-3 or TRBV12-4 and TRBJ2-6; TRBD1 is a possible D gene (6 bases). Between the trimmed V and J ends, which lost 5 bases and 4 bases, there was a span of 15 bases. The CDR3 is 16 residues long. This chain's CDR3 is CASSGNTGRGANVLTF. The DNA of the CDR3 is TGTGCCAGCAGTGGGAACACAGGGAGAGGGGCCAACGTCCTGACTTTC.

J is TRBJ2-2 and V is TRBV7-6; no firm D call. V dropped 5 bases and J dropped 5 bases, with 12 bases sitting between them. Germline V gives CDR1 SGHVS, CDR2 FNYEAQ. The CDR3 has 14 amino acids. This CDR3 is CASSPSSLTGELFF. CDR3 nucleotides: TGTGCCAGCAGCCCGTCCTCCCTAACCGGGGAGCTGTTTTTT.

The chain uses TRBV19 and TRBJ2-2; D gene unclear. CDR3 size: 16 residues. The V gene's germline CDR1 is LNHDA and CDR2 SQIVND (reference sequence). V was cut by 5 bases and J by 4 bases, with 17 bases left in between. This chain's CDR3 is CASSGTLSTPTGELFF. CDR3 bases: TGTGCCAGTAGTGGCACACTATCTACCCCCACCGGGGAGCTGTTTTTT.

The chain is built from TRBV7-2 and TRBJ1-1; D is unresolved. This CDR3 spans 16 amino acids. The ends were cut back, 1 base at V and 3 bases at J, with 15 bases in the middle. CDR1 and CDR2 (germline): SGHTA, FQGNSA. This chain's CDR3 is CASSLVGSEVYTEAFF. In nucleotides, the CDR3 is TGTGCCAGCAGCTTAGTCGGGTCGGAGGTTTACACTGAAGCTTTCTTT.

This clonotype appeared many times. This chain connects TRBV12-3 or TRBV12-4 to TRBJ2-2; 9 positions match TRBD1. This CDR3 spans 15 amino acids. V lost 5 bases to trimming and J lost 2 bases; unmatched junction nucleotides: 3. CDR3 residues: CASSRTGVNTGELFF. The CDR3 region has the DNA TGTGCCAGCAGTCGGACAGGGGTCAACACCGGGGAGCTGTTTTTT.

At least ten counts were recorded for this clonotype. The rearrangement joins TRBV6-1 to TRBJ2-7, with TRBD1 matching over 7 bases. J gave up 4 bases and V 4 bases, and 7 bases lay outside the gene matches. This CDR3 spans 14 amino acids. Germline V gene data show CDR1 as MNHNS and CDR2 as SASEGT. The CDR3 sequence is CASSVRDRDYEQYF. The CDR3 bases are TGTGCCAGCAGTGTACGGGACAGAGATTACGAGCAGTACTTC.

This clonotype was found many times. The CDR3 region is CAISAGGTNTEAFF. CDR3 nucleotides: TGTGCCATCAGTGCCGGGGGGACGAACACTGAAGCTTTCTTT. The rearrangement links TRBV10-3 to TRBJ1-1, with D possibly matching TRBD1 (5 bases). The CDR3 has 14 amino acids. Germline CDR1 is ENHRY and CDR2 is SYGVKD. Trimming shortened V by 4 bases and J by 1 base, and 10 bases separated the two germline ends.

This chain joins TRBV6-1 and TRBJ1-2; 7 bases agree with TRBD1. The V gene end was trimmed by 8 bases and the J gene end by 3 bases; junction bases not matched to a gene: 15. Per germline, CDR1 MNHNS and CDR2 SASEGT. There are 16 residues in the CDR3. CDR3 bases: TGTGCCAGCGACAGTACGGGACAGTTCTTCGACTATGGCTACACCTTC. Amino acid sequence: CASDSTGQFFDYGYTF.

This clonotype was detected a few times. This sequence joins TRBV18 and TRBJ2-7, with D possibly being TRBD1 (5 bases). CDR3 length equals 14 residues. Trimming left V 3 bases short and J 2 bases short, with 11 bases between. CDR1 and CDR2 (germline): KGHSH, LQKENI. The CDR3: CASSPLDSAYEQYF. The CDR3 DNA reads TGTGCCAGCTCACCCCTTGACAGTGCCTACGAGCAGTACTTC. The whole variable domain, remainder taken from reference TRBV18 and TRBJ2-7, is NAGVMQNPRHLVRRRGQEARLRCSPMKGHSHVYWYRQLPEEGLKFMVYLQKENIIDESGMPKERFSAEFPKEGPSILRIQQVVRGDSAAYFCASSPLDSAYEQYFGPGTRLTVT.